This TCR beta chain emerged from a study of T cell changes during pregnancy in multiple sclerosis. Assay used: immunoSEQ multiplex PCR; TCRdb lists only in-frame clones, some missing. This sample yields roughly 80,000 clones, of which 93% are seen a single time; approximately 2.5% belongs to the top ten. Germline-derived CDR1 and CDR2 are SGHNT and YYREEE (reference sequence). Trimming shortened V by 4 bases and J by 1 base, and 14 bases separated the two germline ends. The CDR3 has 15 residues. This clone appeared once. The chain is built from TRBV5-4 and TRBJ1-1, with a tentative D call TRBD1 (5 bases). This material consisted of peripheral blood, taken in the second trimester of pregnancy. This TCR came from a female donor with multiple sclerosis, enrolled in a pregnancy study. The CDR3 is CASSAPGLRNTEAFF. CDR3 DNA sequence: TGTGCCAGCAGCGCACCGGGACTTCGGAACACTGAAGCTTTCTTT. Based on the CDR3 plus reference TRBV5-4 and TRBJ1-1, the full variable domain is ETGVTQSPTHLIKTRGQQVTLRCSSQSGHNTVSWYQQALGQGPQFIFQYYREEENGRGNFPPRFSGLQFPNYSSELNVNALELDDSALYLCASSAPGLRNTEAFFGQGTRLTVV.